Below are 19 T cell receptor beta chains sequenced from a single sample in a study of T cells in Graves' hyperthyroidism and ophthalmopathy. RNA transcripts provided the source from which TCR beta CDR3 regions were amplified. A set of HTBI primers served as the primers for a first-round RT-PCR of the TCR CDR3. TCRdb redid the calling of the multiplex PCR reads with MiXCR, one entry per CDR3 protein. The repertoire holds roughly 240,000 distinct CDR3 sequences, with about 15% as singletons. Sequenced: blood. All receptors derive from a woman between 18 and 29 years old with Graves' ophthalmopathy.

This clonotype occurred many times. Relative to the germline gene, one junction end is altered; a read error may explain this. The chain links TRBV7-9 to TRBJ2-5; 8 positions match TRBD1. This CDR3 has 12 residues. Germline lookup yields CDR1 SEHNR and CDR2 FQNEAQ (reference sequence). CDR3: CASSAGDRKVDF. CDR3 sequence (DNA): TGTGCCAGCAGCGCCGGGGACAGGAAGGTTGACTTC.

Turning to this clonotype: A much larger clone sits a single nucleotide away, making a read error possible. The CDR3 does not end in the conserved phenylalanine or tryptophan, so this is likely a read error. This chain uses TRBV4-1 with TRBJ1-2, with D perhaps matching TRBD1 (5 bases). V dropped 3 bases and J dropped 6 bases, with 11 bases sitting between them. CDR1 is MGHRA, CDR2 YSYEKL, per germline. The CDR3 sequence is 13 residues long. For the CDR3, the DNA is TGCGCCAGCAGCCACCCAGGGCGGCATGGCTACACCTAC. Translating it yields CASSHPGRHGYTY.

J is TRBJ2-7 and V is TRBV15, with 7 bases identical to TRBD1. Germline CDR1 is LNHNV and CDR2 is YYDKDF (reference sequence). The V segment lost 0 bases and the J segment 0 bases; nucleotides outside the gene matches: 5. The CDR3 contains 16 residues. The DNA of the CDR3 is TGTGCCACCAGCAGAGAAGGGACAGTTGGCTCCTACGAGCAGTACTTC. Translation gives CATSREGTVGSYEQYF.

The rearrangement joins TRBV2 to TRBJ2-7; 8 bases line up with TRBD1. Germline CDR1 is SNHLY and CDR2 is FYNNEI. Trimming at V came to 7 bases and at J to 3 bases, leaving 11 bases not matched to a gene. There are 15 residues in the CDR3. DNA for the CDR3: TGTGCCAGCACCCGAAGACAGGGGATTTACTACGAGCAGTACTTC. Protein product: CASTRRQGIYYEQYF.

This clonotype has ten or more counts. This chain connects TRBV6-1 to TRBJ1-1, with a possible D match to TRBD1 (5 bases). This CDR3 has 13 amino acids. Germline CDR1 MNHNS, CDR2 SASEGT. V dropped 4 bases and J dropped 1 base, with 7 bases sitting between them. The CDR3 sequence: CASSVTGNTEAFF. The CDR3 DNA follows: TGTGCCAGCAGTGTTACAGGGAACACTGAAGCTTTCTTT.

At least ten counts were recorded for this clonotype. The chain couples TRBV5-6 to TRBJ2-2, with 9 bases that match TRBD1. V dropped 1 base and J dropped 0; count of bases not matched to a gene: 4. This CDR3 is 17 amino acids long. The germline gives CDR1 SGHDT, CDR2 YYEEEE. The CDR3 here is CASSLTGGAANTGELFF. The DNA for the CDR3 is TGTGCCAGCAGCTTGACAGGGGGCGCCGCGAACACCGGGGAGCTGTTTTTT.

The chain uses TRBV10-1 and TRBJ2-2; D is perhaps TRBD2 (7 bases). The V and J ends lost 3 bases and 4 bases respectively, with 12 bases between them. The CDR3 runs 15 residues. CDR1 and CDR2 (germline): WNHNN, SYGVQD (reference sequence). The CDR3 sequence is CASSEGEGVTGELFF. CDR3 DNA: TGCGCCAGCAGTGAAGGGGAGGGGGTCACCGGGGAGCTGTTTTTT.

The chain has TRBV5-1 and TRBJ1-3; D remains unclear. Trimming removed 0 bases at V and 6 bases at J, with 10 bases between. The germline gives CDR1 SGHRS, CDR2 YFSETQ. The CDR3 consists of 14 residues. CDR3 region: CASSLEAAENTIYF. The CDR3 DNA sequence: TGCGCCAGCAGCTTGGAGGCAGCAGAAAACACCATATATTTT.

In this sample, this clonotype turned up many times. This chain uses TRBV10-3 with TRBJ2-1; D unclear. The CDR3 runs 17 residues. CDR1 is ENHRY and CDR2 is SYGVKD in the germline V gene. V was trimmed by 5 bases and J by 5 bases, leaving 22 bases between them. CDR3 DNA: TGTGCCATCAGTCCCCTCCTTGTAGCACCTCCGAACAATGAGCAGTTCTTC. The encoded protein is CAISPLLVAPPNNEQFF.

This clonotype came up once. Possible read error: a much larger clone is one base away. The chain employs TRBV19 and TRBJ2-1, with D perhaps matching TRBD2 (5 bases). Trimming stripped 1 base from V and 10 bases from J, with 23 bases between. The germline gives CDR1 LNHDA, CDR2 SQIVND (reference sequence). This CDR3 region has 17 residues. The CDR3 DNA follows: TGTGCCAGTAGTATAGGACTTGGAAGGACTTGGCTGGGCGAGCAGTTCTTC. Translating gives CASSIGLGRTWLGEQFF.

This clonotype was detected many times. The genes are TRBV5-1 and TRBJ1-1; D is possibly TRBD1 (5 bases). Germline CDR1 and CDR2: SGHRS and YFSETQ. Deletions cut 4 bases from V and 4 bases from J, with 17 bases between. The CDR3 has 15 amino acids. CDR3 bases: TGCGCCAGCAGCCCTGGAGTGGGGGTCGGCACTGAAGCTTTCTTT. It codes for CASSPGVGVGTEAFF.

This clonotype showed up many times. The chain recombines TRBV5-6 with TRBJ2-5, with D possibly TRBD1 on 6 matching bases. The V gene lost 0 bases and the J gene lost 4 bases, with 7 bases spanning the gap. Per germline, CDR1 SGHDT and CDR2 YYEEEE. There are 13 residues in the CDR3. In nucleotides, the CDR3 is TGTGCCAGCAGCTTGGCAGGGGCAGAGACCCAGTACTTC. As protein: CASSLAGAETQYF.

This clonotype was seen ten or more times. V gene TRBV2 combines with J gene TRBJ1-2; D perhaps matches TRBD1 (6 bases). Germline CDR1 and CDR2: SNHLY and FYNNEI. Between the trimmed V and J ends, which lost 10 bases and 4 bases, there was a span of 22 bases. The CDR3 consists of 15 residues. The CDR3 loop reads CANQKATGKGYGYTF. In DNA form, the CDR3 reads TGTGCCAACCAGAAAGCTACAGGGAAGGGCTATGGCTACACCTTC.

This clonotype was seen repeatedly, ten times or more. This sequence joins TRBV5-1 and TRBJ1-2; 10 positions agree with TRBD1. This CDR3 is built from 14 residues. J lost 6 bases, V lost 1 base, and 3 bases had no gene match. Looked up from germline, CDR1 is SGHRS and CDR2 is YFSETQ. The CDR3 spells CASSLPGQGNGYTF. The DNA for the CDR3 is TGCGCCAGCAGCTTGCCGGGACAGGGGAATGGCTACACCTTC.

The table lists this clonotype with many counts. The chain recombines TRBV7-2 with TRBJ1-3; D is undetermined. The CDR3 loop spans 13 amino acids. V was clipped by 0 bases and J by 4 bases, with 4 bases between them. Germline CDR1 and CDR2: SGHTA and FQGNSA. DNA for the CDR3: TGTGCCAGCAGCTTAGCGCAAGGAAACACCATATATTTT. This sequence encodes CASSLAQGNTIYF.

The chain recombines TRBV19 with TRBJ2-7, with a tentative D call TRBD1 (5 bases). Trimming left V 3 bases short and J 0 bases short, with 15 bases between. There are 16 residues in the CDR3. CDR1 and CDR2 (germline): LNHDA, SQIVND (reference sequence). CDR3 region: CASSMSRQLTSYEQYF. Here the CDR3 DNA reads TGTGCCAGTAGTATGAGTAGACAGCTCACCTCCTACGAGCAGTACTTC.

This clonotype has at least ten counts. CDR3 sequence: CASSGSGQGGLGSYNEQFF. CDR3 DNA sequence: TGTGCCAGCAGCGGGTCGGGACAGGGTGGATTAGGCTCCTACAATGAGCAGTTCTTC. The chain has TRBV5-8 and TRBJ2-1; 9 bases fit TRBD1. The CDR3 is 19 residues long. Trimming at V came to 4 bases and at J to 0 bases, leaving 14 bases not matched to a gene. Germline values: CDR1 SGHTS, CDR2 YDEGEE.

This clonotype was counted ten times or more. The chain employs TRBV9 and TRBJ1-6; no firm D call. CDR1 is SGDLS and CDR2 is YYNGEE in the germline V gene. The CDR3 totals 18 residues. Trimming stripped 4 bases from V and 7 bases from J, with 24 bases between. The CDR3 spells CASSFGNPPRGWNSPLHF. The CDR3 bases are TGTGCCAGCAGCTTTGGGAACCCCCCACGAGGGTGGAATTCACCCCTCCACTTT.

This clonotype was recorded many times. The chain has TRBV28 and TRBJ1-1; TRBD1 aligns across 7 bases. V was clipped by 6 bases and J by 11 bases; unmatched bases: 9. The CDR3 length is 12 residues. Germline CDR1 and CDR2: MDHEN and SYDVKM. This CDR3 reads CASRQRTGQAFF. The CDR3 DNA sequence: TGTGCCAGCAGACAGAGGACAGGTCAGGCTTTCTTT.